This is a list of T cell receptor beta chains from one sample in a study of blood T cell repertoires in COVID-19. TCRdb's copy holds only in-frame clones and misses some; the assay was immunoSEQ multiplex PCR. The repertoire includes about 140,000 clones, less than 80% of them detected once, and more than 3.5% sits in the top ten. Source material: peripheral blood. These receptors were collected from a woman of 80 years or more with active or convalescent COVID-19. CDR3s include the opening cysteine and the closing phenylalanine or tryptophan. D genes are given only for firm matches. Size values are once, few and many counts, or a class for expanded clones, and some rows have none.

D	V	J	size	DNA	CDR3
TRBD1	TRBV11-2	TRBJ2-1	once	TGTGCCAGCAGCTCCCTAGGGACAGGGGGGGTTAGCTCCTACAATGAGCAGTTCTTC	CASSSLGTGGVSSYNEQFF
.	TRBV5-1	TRBJ1-4	.	TGCGCCAGCAGCCCGGGGGGTGGCCTCCGAAATGAAAAACTGTTTTTT	CASSPGGGLRNEKLFF
TRBD2	TRBV10-2	TRBJ2-4	.	TGCGCCAGCAGGGCGACTACTAGCGGGGGGGCCATATTCAAAAACATTCAGTACTTC	CASRATTSGGAIFKNIQYF
TRBD1	TRBV5-1	TRBJ2-4	.	TGCGCCAGCAGCTTGACAGGGGGCGCCCTGACGGCCAAAAACATTCAGTACTTC	CASSLTGGALTAKNIQYF
.	TRBV5-1	TRBJ2-2	.	TGCGCCAGCAGCCCGGGGGGCAGCAGGGCCGGGGAGCTGTTTTTT	CASSPGGSRAGELFF
TRBD1	TRBV7-8	TRBJ2-4	few	TGTGCCAGCAGTCTAGGGGGCCCCAAAAACATTCAGTACTTC	CASSLGGPKNIQYF
.	TRBV19	TRBJ2-7	once	TGTGTCAGTAGTATACGGGGAGATGGCGAGCAGTACTTC	CVSSIRGDGEQYF
TRBD1	TRBV2	TRBJ2-2	.	TGTGCCAGCAAGGAAAACAGGGGGAAATCCGGGGAGCTGTTTTTT	CASKENRGKSGELFF
.	TRBV5-1	TRBJ1-1	.	TGCGCCAGCAGCTCCGGGGGGATGAACACTGAAGCTTTCTTT	CASSSGGMNTEAFF
TRBD1	TRBV7-8	TRBJ1-6	.	TGTGCCAGCAGCTCGACAGGGGGACATAATTCACCCCTCCACTTT	CASSSTGGHNSPLHF
TRBD1	TRBV7-9	TRBJ1-2	.	TGTGCCAGCAGCCCCCCCAACAGGGGTATTGGCTACACCTTC	CASSPPNRGIGYTF
.	TRBV19	TRBJ2-2	.	TGTGCCACGGGACAGAACACCGGGGAGCTGTTTTTT	CATGQNTGELFF
.	TRBV9	TRBJ2-3	.	TGTGCCAGCAGCGTAGGTGCCAGGGGCACAGATACGCAGTATTTT	CASSVGARGTDTQYF
.	TRBV5-6	TRBJ1-1	.	TGTGCCAGCACCCCGGGACACCTAAGGGACACTGAAGCTTTCTTT	CASTPGHLRDTEAFF
.	TRBV11-1	TRBJ2-1	.	TGTGCCAGCAGCAGTCGTGTGAGGAGCTCCTACAATGAGCAGTTCTTC	CASSSRVRSSYNEQFF
.	TRBV6-4	TRBJ1-1	.	TGTGCCAGCAGCGAGGAGCATCTGAACACTGAAGCTTTCTTT	CASSEEHLNTEAFF
.	TRBV6-2/TRBV6-3	TRBJ1-3	.	TGTGCCAGCAGTACGGGGAGCTCTGGAAACACCATATATTTT	CASSTGSSGNTIYF
TRBD1	TRBV10-2	TRBJ1-2	.	TGCGCCACCTCGGAAACCGGGACAGAAATAATCTATGGCTACACCTTC	CATSETGTEIIYGYTF
.	TRBV5-1	TRBJ1-2	once	TGCGCCAGCAGCCCGGAAGGACTCACTAACTATGGCTACACCTTC	CASSPEGLTNYGYTF
.	TRBV7-9	TRBJ2-5	once	TGTGCCAGCGTGGAACTTAGCCGGGACTCCTCAGAGACCCAGTACTTC	CASVELSRDSSETQYF
.	TRBV18	TRBJ1-5	.	TGTGCCAGCTCACCTTCACTCGGGTCCACTCAGCCCCAGCATTTT	CASSPSLGSTQPQHF
TRBD1	TRBV9	TRBJ1-3	.	TGTGCCAGCAGCGTAGTCTCAGGGGGAGCCTCTGGAAACACCATATATTTT	CASSVVSGGASGNTIYF